This is a list of T cell receptor beta chains from one sample in a study of T-cell memory formation after mild COVID-19. TCRdb redid the calling of the 5' RACE reads with MiXCR, one entry per CDR3 protein. The sample holds some 320,000 distinct CDR3 sequences, around a sixth seen once. Sequencing was carried out using PBMCs or a T cell subset sorted from them (not recorded which). These receptors originate from a man aged 18 to 29 who had mild COVID-19 (a few samples of this study predate the infection). Cell type and time point are not known. CDR3s include the opening cysteine and the closing phenylalanine or tryptophan. D genes are given only for firm matches. Where a row states a size, it is once, few, many or the class of an expanded clone; other rows omit it.

v_call: TRBV10-3; clone_size: few; j_call: TRBJ2-6; d_call: NA; cdr3_aa: CAISVRGARSGANVLTF; cdr3_nt: TGTGCCATCAGTGTTAGAGGGGCGCGATCTGGGGCCAACGTCCTGACTTTC
v_call: TRBV6-5; clone_size: few; j_call: TRBJ2-3; d_call: NA; cdr3_aa: CASSPGGTSTDTQYF; cdr3_nt: TGTGCCAGCAGTCCAGGGGGGACTAGCACAGATACGCAGTATTTT
v_call: TRBV19; clone_size: many; j_call: TRBJ1-2; d_call: NA; cdr3_aa: CATGGADYGYTF; cdr3_nt: TGTGCCACCGGGGGGGCCGACTATGGCTACACCTTC
v_call: TRBV12-3/TRBV12-4; clone_size: few; j_call: TRBJ2-3; d_call: TRBD2; cdr3_aa: CASRSSGVTDTQYF; cdr3_nt: TGTGCCAGCAGATCTAGCGGGGTCACAGATACGCAGTATTTT
v_call: TRBV5-4; clone_size: NA; j_call: TRBJ2-5; d_call: NA; cdr3_aa: CASSRTTGDQETQYF; cdr3_nt: TGTGCCAGCAGCCGAACAACTGGGGATCAAGAGACCCAGTACTTC
v_call: TRBV5-1; clone_size: NA; j_call: TRBJ2-2; d_call: NA; cdr3_aa: CASTSLGLTGELFF; cdr3_nt: TGCGCCAGCACCTCACTAGGGCTCACCGGGGAGCTGTTTTTT
v_call: TRBV18; clone_size: few; j_call: TRBJ1-1; d_call: NA; cdr3_aa: CASSPPEPREAFF; cdr3_nt: TGTGCCAGCTCACCACCGGAACCCCGGGAAGCTTTCTTT
v_call: TRBV9; clone_size: few; j_call: TRBJ2-1; d_call: TRBD2; cdr3_aa: CASSPRGSGFYNEQFF; cdr3_nt: TGTGCCAGCAGCCCCCGGGGTAGCGGGTTCTACAATGAGCAGTTCTTC
v_call: TRBV5-1; clone_size: NA; j_call: TRBJ1-1; d_call: NA; cdr3_aa: CASSLDLAGNTEAFF; cdr3_nt: TGCGCCAGCAGCTTGGATCTAGCTGGGAACACTGAAGCTTTCTTT
v_call: TRBV5-1; clone_size: few; j_call: TRBJ1-2; d_call: NA; cdr3_aa: CASSLLSLPYGYTF; cdr3_nt: TGCGCCAGCAGCCTGTTATCGTTGCCCTATGGCTACACCTTC
v_call: TRBV6-5; clone_size: many; j_call: TRBJ1-5; d_call: NA; cdr3_aa: CASSPYSSNQPQHF; cdr3_nt: TGTGCCAGCAGTCCTTACAGTAGCAATCAGCCCCAGCATTTT
v_call: TRBV7-2; clone_size: many; j_call: TRBJ2-5; d_call: TRBD2; cdr3_aa: CASSRGTSGTKTQYF; cdr3_nt: TGTGCCAGCAGCCGAGGGACTAGCGGGACGAAGACCCAGTACTTC
v_call: TRBV29-1; clone_size: many; j_call: TRBJ2-5; d_call: NA; cdr3_aa: CSVEDFGIQETQYF; cdr3_nt: TGCAGCGTTGAAGATTTTGGGATCCAAGAGACCCAGTACTTC
v_call: TRBV4-1; clone_size: NA; j_call: TRBJ2-7; d_call: NA; cdr3_aa: CASSSRTDFSYEQYF; cdr3_nt: TGCGCCAGCAGCTCCCGGACAGATTTCTCCTACGAGCAGTACTTC
v_call: TRBV2; clone_size: NA; j_call: TRBJ2-3; d_call: TRBD2; cdr3_aa: CASSEGLAGPATDTQYF; cdr3_nt: TGTGCCAGCAGTGAGGGGTTAGCGGGACCGGCGACAGATACGCAGTATTTT
v_call: TRBV6-6; clone_size: few; j_call: TRBJ2-5; d_call: NA; cdr3_aa: CASSYSRGGNKETQYF; cdr3_nt: TGTGCCAGCAGTTACTCGAGGGGCGGGAACAAAGAGACCCAGTACTTC
v_call: TRBV28; clone_size: NA; j_call: TRBJ1-3; d_call: TRBD1; cdr3_aa: CASSPGGTSGNTIYF; cdr3_nt: TGTGCCAGCAGCCCAGGGGGCACGTCTGGAAACACCATATATTTT
v_call: TRBV7-3; clone_size: many; j_call: TRBJ2-1; d_call: NA; cdr3_aa: CASSLGQGLYNEQFF; cdr3_nt: TGTGCCAGCAGCTTAGGTCAGGGCCTGTACAATGAGCAGTTCTTC
v_call: TRBV24-1; clone_size: NA; j_call: TRBJ2-1; d_call: NA; cdr3_aa: CATSDTGTKYNEQFF; cdr3_nt: TGTGCCACCAGTGACACCGGGACAAAGTACAATGAGCAGTTCTTC
v_call: TRBV7-3; clone_size: few; j_call: TRBJ2-5; d_call: TRBD2; cdr3_aa: CASSLWGGETQYF; cdr3_nt: TGTGCCAGCAGCTTATGGGGGGGAGAGACCCAGTACTTC
v_call: TRBV4-1; clone_size: NA; j_call: TRBJ2-1; d_call: NA; cdr3_aa: CASSPVGIKGQFF; cdr3_nt: TGCGCCAGCAGCCCCGTTGGGATCAAGGGGCAGTTCTTC
v_call: TRBV7-2; clone_size: many; j_call: TRBJ2-3; d_call: NA; cdr3_aa: CASIKMAGFTDTQYF; cdr3_nt: TGTGCCAGCATCAAAATGGCGGGTTTCACAGATACGCAGTATTTT
v_call: TRBV28; clone_size: few; j_call: TRBJ2-1; d_call: TRBD1; cdr3_aa: CASTRGQGYNEQFF; cdr3_nt: TGTGCCAGCACCCGAGGACAGGGGTACAATGAGCAGTTCTTC
v_call: TRBV2; clone_size: few; j_call: TRBJ2-1; d_call: TRBD1; cdr3_aa: CASKTGGNNEQFF; cdr3_nt: TGTGCCAGCAAAACAGGGGGCAACAATGAGCAGTTCTTC
v_call: TRBV2; clone_size: NA; j_call: TRBJ2-2; d_call: TRBD2; cdr3_aa: CASSRLAGGYTGELFF; cdr3_nt: TGTGCCAGCAGCCGACTAGCGGGGGGGTACACCGGGGAGCTGTTTTTT
v_call: TRBV7-2; clone_size: few; j_call: TRBJ1-2; d_call: NA; cdr3_aa: CASSLEGGYSNYGYTF; cdr3_nt: TGTGCCAGCAGCTTAGAGGGCGGCTACTCTAACTATGGCTACACCTTC
v_call: TRBV6-2/TRBV6-3; clone_size: NA; j_call: TRBJ2-1; d_call: NA; cdr3_aa: CASSSLDNEQFF; cdr3_nt: TGTGCCAGCAGTTCCTTGGACAATGAGCAGTTCTTC
v_call: TRBV2; clone_size: NA; j_call: TRBJ2-1; d_call: NA; cdr3_aa: CASSPGLRTVNEQFF; cdr3_nt: TGTGCCAGCAGTCCAGGGTTACGGACAGTCAATGAGCAGTTCTTC
v_call: TRBV20-1; clone_size: few; j_call: TRBJ1-5; d_call: NA; cdr3_aa: CSARVEVGGQPQHF; cdr3_nt: TGCAGTGCTAGAGTGGAGGTCGGTGGTCAGCCCCAGCATTTT
v_call: TRBV5-1; clone_size: NA; j_call: TRBJ2-3; d_call: NA; cdr3_aa: CASSLSGAGTDTQYF; cdr3_nt: TGCGCCAGCAGCTTGTCTGGGGCTGGCACAGATACGCAGTATTTT
v_call: TRBV4-2; clone_size: few; j_call: TRBJ1-5; d_call: NA; cdr3_aa: CASSREGGEDNQPQHF; cdr3_nt: TGTGCCAGCAGCCGCGAAGGGGGAGAAGACAATCAGCCCCAGCATTTT
v_call: TRBV12-3/TRBV12-4; clone_size: NA; j_call: TRBJ2-1; d_call: TRBD2; cdr3_aa: CASSLRGGGAHNEQFF; cdr3_nt: TGTGCCAGCAGTTTAAGGGGCGGGGGGGCCCACAATGAGCAGTTCTTC
v_call: TRBV5-1; clone_size: few; j_call: TRBJ1-1; d_call: NA; cdr3_aa: CASSGRVVSTEAFF; cdr3_nt: TGCGCCAGCAGTGGCAGGGTGGTGAGCACTGAAGCTTTCTTT
v_call: TRBV10-3; clone_size: many; j_call: TRBJ2-1; d_call: TRBD1; cdr3_aa: CAISAQGDDEQFF; cdr3_nt: TGTGCCATCAGTGCACAGGGGGATGATGAGCAGTTCTTC
v_call: TRBV7-3; clone_size: NA; j_call: TRBJ2-3; d_call: TRBD1; cdr3_aa: CASSLLGHSTGGFTDTQYF; cdr3_nt: TGTGCCAGCAGCTTACTGGGTCACTCTACAGGGGGTTTCACAGATACGCAGTATTTT
v_call: TRBV3-2; clone_size: few; j_call: TRBJ2-7; d_call: NA; cdr3_aa: CASSQGRASLRHEQYF; cdr3_nt: TGTGCCAGCAGCCAGGGCCGGGCCTCCCTTCGGCACGAGCAGTACTTC
v_call: TRBV27; clone_size: few; j_call: TRBJ2-7; d_call: NA; cdr3_aa: CASSYSSWGYEQYF; cdr3_nt: TGTGCCAGCAGCTACTCTTCCTGGGGGTACGAGCAGTACTTC
v_call: TRBV20-1; clone_size: few; j_call: TRBJ2-1; d_call: TRBD2; cdr3_aa: CSARTGLGNNEQFF; cdr3_nt: TGCAGTGCTAGAACCGGACTAGGGAACAATGAGCAGTTCTTC
v_call: TRBV7-9; clone_size: NA; j_call: TRBJ2-5; d_call: TRBD1; cdr3_aa: CASSPLHRGRETQYF; cdr3_nt: TGTGCCAGCAGCCCTCTTCACAGGGGGCGGGAGACCCAGTACTTC
v_call: TRBV6-5; clone_size: few; j_call: TRBJ2-2; d_call: NA; cdr3_aa: CAAISETGSCFF; cdr3_nt: NA
v_call: TRBV7-6; clone_size: few; j_call: TRBJ2-1; d_call: TRBD1; cdr3_aa: CASGTGDNEQFF; cdr3_nt: TGTGCCAGCGGGACAGGAGACAATGAGCAGTTCTTC
v_call: TRBV12-3/TRBV12-4; clone_size: few; j_call: TRBJ1-1; d_call: NA; cdr3_aa: CASSLNQDAATEAFF; cdr3_nt: TGTGCCAGCAGTTTAAACCAGGACGCCGCCACTGAAGCTTTCTTT
v_call: TRBV6-2/TRBV6-3; clone_size: many; j_call: TRBJ2-1; d_call: NA; cdr3_aa: CASITAGNEQFF; cdr3_nt: TGTGCCAGCATTACCGCGGGCAATGAGCAGTTCTTC
v_call: TRBV7-2; clone_size: few; j_call: TRBJ2-3; d_call: TRBD1; cdr3_aa: CASSLNRGTGLTDTQYF; cdr3_nt: TGTGCCAGCAGCTTGAACAGGGGGACAGGCCTCACAGATACGCAGTATTTT
v_call: TRBV7-9; clone_size: many; j_call: TRBJ2-1; d_call: NA; cdr3_aa: CASSSRAGSYNEQFF; cdr3_nt: TGTGCCAGCAGCTCTCGGGCGGGGTCCTACAATGAGCAGTTCTTC
v_call: TRBV9; clone_size: few; j_call: TRBJ2-7; d_call: NA; cdr3_aa: CASSVGMLPGYEQYF; cdr3_nt: TGTGCCAGCAGCGTAGGAATGTTACCCGGCTACGAGCAGTACTTC
v_call: TRBV2; clone_size: few; j_call: TRBJ1-5; d_call: NA; cdr3_aa: CASSEQGHYSNQPQHF; cdr3_nt: TGTGCCAGCAGTGAGCAGGGGCACTATAGCAATCAGCCCCAGCATTTT
v_call: TRBV29-1; clone_size: few; j_call: TRBJ1-4; d_call: NA; cdr3_aa: CSASRGAGEKLFF; cdr3_nt: TGCAGCGCATCACGCGGGGCAGGTGAAAAACTGTTTTTT
v_call: TRBV5-5; clone_size: many; j_call: TRBJ1-2; d_call: NA; cdr3_aa: CASSLSEPLGNYGYTF; cdr3_nt: TGTGCCAGCAGCTTGTCCGAGCCGCTGGGTAACTATGGCTACACCTTC
v_call: TRBV24-1; clone_size: NA; j_call: TRBJ2-2; d_call: NA; cdr3_aa: CATSVSGDTGELFF; cdr3_nt: TGTGCCACCAGTGTTTCAGGGGACACCGGGGAGCTGTTTTTT
v_call: TRBV20-1; clone_size: few; j_call: TRBJ2-4; d_call: TRBD2; cdr3_aa: CSAQTSGGMGNIQYF; cdr3_nt: TGCAGTGCCCAGACTAGCGGGGGGATGGGGAACATTCAGTACTTC
v_call: TRBV5-6; clone_size: NA; j_call: TRBJ2-1; d_call: NA; cdr3_aa: CASSPLGDSYNEQFF; cdr3_nt: TGTGCCAGCAGCCCCCTGGGGGACTCCTACAATGAGCAGTTCTTC
v_call: TRBV5-1; clone_size: NA; j_call: TRBJ1-1; d_call: TRBD1; cdr3_aa: CASSWVTGEGTAFF; cdr3_nt: TGCGCCAGCAGCTGGGTCACAGGGGAGGGGACGGCTTTCTTT
v_call: TRBV30; clone_size: NA; j_call: TRBJ1-5; d_call: NA; cdr3_aa: CAWSAGTYSNQPQHF; cdr3_nt: TGTGCCTGGAGTGCTGGGACCTATAGCAATCAGCCCCAGCATTTT
v_call: TRBV9; clone_size: few; j_call: TRBJ2-2; d_call: NA; cdr3_aa: CASSPERGYTGELFF; cdr3_nt: TGTGCCAGCAGCCCCGAGAGAGGTTACACCGGGGAGCTGTTTTTT
v_call: TRBV6-2/TRBV6-3; clone_size: few; j_call: TRBJ2-1; d_call: TRBD1; cdr3_aa: CASRDDRGFYNEQFF; cdr3_nt: TGTGCCAGCAGGGATGACAGGGGATTTTACAATGAGCAGTTCTTC
v_call: TRBV5-1; clone_size: many; j_call: TRBJ2-5; d_call: NA; cdr3_aa: CASSLVGGPETQYF; cdr3_nt: TGCGCCAGCAGCTTGGTTGGGGGGCCGGAGACCCAGTACTTC
v_call: TRBV28; clone_size: NA; j_call: TRBJ1-5; d_call: NA; cdr3_aa: CASSLSLRNQPQHF; cdr3_nt: TGTGCCAGCAGTCTTTCTTTGAGGAATCAGCCCCAGCATTTT
v_call: TRBV19; clone_size: few; j_call: TRBJ2-3; d_call: NA; cdr3_aa: CAINMGQDTDTQYF; cdr3_nt: TGTGCCATAAACATGGGGCAGGACACAGATACGCAGTATTTT
v_call: TRBV5-1; clone_size: many; j_call: TRBJ1-2; d_call: NA; cdr3_aa: CASSSDRLRGYTF; cdr3_nt: TGCGCCAGCAGTTCGGACCGCCTAAGAGGCTACACCTTC